This passage covers 10 T cell receptor beta chains from one sample sequenced in a study of graft-versus-host responses after intestinal transplantation. Sequencing used immunoSEQ multiplex PCR; TCRdb keeps in-frame clones, though not all of them. The sample yields about 40,000 clones, roughly nine tenths seen once. This material consisted of PBMCs, taken 300 to 320 days after intestinal transplant. These TCRs come from a human patient who received an intestinal transplant, so some T cells may come from the graft donor.

J is TRBJ2-1 and V is TRBV28, with 14 positions matching TRBD2. V was pared by 4 bases and J by 14 bases, with 4 bases of the junction left unmatched. Germline values: CDR1 MDHEN, CDR2 SYDVKM. This CDR3 is 13 amino acids long. CDR3 sequence (DNA): TGTGCCAGCAGTTACAGACTAGCGGGAGGGGAGTTCTTC. Translated: CASSYRLAGGEFF.

This chain links TRBV7-8 with TRBJ2-7, with D possibly being TRBD1 (6 bases). This CDR3 is built from 13 residues. From germline, CDR1 is SGHVS and CDR2 FQNEAQ. With 6 bases removed from V and 5 bases from J, the gap between germline ends came to 14 bases. Written as DNA, the CDR3 is TGTGCCAGCAGAGCCCCCGGGGACAACGAGCAGTACTTC. Translated: CASRAPGDNEQYF.

This chain links TRBV7-2 with TRBJ1-2; TRBD1 matches 11 bases. Trimming removed 1 base from V and 3 bases from J; junction bases left unmatched: 4. The CDR3 has 16 residues. Germline CDR1 reads SGHTA; CDR2 reads FQGNSA. The CDR3 is CASSLGGTGGDYGYTF. DNA of the CDR3: TGTGCCAGCAGCTTAGGGGGGACAGGGGGGGACTATGGCTACACCTTC.

This clone was observed once. This chain uses TRBV28 with TRBJ2-3, with TRBD2 matching 11 bases. V gave up 7 bases and J gave up 6 bases; unmatched junction bases: 9. This CDR3 is 15 amino acids long. Germline V gene data show CDR1 as MDHEN and CDR2 as SYDVKM. CDR3 nucleotide sequence: TGTGCCAGCATCCCACTAGCGGGAGTAGAGGATACGCAGTATTTT. Translated: CASIPLAGVEDTQYF. The full variable domain, its missing parts supplied by reference TRBV28 and TRBJ2-3, is DVKVTQSSRYLVKRTGEKVFLECVQDMDHENMFWYRQDPGLGLRLIYFSYDVKMKEKGDIPEGYSVSREKKERFSLILESASTNQTSMYLCASIPLAGVEDTQYFGPGTRLTVL.

V and J are TRBV25-1 and TRBJ2-1, with TRBD1 matching over 7 bases. Per germline, CDR1 MGHDK and CDR2 SYGVNS. The CDR3 is 16 residues long. The ends lost 2 bases at V and 0 bases at J; junction bases unmatched: 4. DNA for the CDR3: TGTGCCAGCAGTGAACTTTCAGGGGGCTCCTACAATGAGCAGTTCTTC. This codes for CASSELSGGSYNEQFF.

The rearrangement uses TRBV4-1 and TRBJ1-4, with D uncertain. Germline values: CDR1 MGHRA, CDR2 YSYEKL. Trimming stripped 3 bases from V and 6 bases from J, with 5 bases between. The CDR3 spans 12 residues. The CDR3 nucleotides read TGCGCCAGCAGCCAGGCAGATGAAAAACTGTTTTTT. Translated: CASSQADEKLFF.

This clone is a singleton in its sample. V usage is TRBV2 and J usage is TRBJ2-7, with D possibly being TRBD2 (6 bases). Looked up from germline, CDR1 is SNHLY and CDR2 is FYNNEI. CDR3 length equals 14 residues. V gave up 6 bases and J gave up 0 bases, with 12 bases separating them. CDR3 nucleotides: TGTGCCAGCAGAGAGACTAGTGACTCCTACGAGCAGTACTTC. It is translated as CASRETSDSYEQYF.

The V call is TRBV18, the J call TRBJ2-3; D ambiguous. The CDR3 is 13 amino acids. Germline values: CDR1 KGHSH, CDR2 LQKENI. The V end lost 3 bases, the J end lost 0 bases, and 4 bases lay between the germline ends. Here the CDR3 DNA reads TGTGCCAGCTCACCGGACAGCACAGATACGCAGTATTTT. Amino acids: CASSPDSTDTQYF.

J is TRBJ2-2 and V is TRBV29-1, with D unclear. Germline-derived CDR1 and CDR2 are SQVTM and ANQGSEA. The V end was cut by 3 bases, the J end by 4 bases, with 9 bases between. The CDR3 has 13 residues. The CDR3 DNA reads TGCAGCGTTGACGCTCAGACCACCGGGGAGCTGTTTTTT. Protein product: CSVDAQTTGELFF.

The chain recombines TRBV7-9 with TRBJ2-1; D gene unclear. The CDR3 is made up of 10 amino acids. Germline loops: CDR1 SEHNR, CDR2 FQNEAQ (reference sequence). V was cut by 5 bases and J by 15 bases, with 11 bases left in between. CDR3 nucleotide sequence: TGTGCCAGCAGCCCGATCCCTTTGTTCTTC. Protein product: CASSPIPLFF.